The T cell receptor beta chain under discussion was sequenced for a study of beta chain features in type 1 diabetes. The study, taken as a whole, reports: Lower insertion and higher deletion counts appeared at VDJ junctions in type 1 diabetes patients.

About this clone: Antigen: not known.

Naive, central memory, regulatory and stem cell-like memory cells within the CD4+ compartment were sorted using CD45RO/CCR7/CD25/CD127/CD95/CD27. Since all of the isolated RNA was reverse transcribed, expressed TCRB transcripts were what got sequenced. Here immunoSEQ multiplex PCR was the method, and the copy in TCRdb shows in-frame clones only, minus some. The sample yields under 300,000 clones, 27% seen once. CDR3 length: 15 residues. The V end lost 0 bases, the J end lost 3 bases, and 9 bases lay between the germline ends. Germline V gene lookup returns CDR1 MGHDK and CDR2 SYGVNS. The sequenced sample was central memory CD4+ T cells from blood. This TCR was sampled from a man aged 25-45 years in good health. V gene TRBV25-1 combines with J gene TRBJ1-5; D is unclear. As DNA, the CDR3 is TGTGCCAGCAGTGAATATAAAACAGACAATCAGCCCCAGCATTTT. Translation gives CASSEYKTDNQPQHF.